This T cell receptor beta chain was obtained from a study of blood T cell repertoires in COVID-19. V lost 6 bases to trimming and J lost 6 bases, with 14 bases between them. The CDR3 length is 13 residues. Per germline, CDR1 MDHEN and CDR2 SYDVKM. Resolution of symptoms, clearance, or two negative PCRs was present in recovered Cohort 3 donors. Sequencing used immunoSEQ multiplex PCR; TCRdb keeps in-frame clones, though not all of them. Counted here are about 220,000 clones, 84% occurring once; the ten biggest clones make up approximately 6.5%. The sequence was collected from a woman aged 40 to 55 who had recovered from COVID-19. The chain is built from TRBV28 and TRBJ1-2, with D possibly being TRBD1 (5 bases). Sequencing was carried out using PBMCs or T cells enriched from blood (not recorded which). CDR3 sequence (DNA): TGTGCCAGCAGAATTCCAGGGCGCGATGGCTACACCTTC. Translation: CASRIPGRDGYTF.